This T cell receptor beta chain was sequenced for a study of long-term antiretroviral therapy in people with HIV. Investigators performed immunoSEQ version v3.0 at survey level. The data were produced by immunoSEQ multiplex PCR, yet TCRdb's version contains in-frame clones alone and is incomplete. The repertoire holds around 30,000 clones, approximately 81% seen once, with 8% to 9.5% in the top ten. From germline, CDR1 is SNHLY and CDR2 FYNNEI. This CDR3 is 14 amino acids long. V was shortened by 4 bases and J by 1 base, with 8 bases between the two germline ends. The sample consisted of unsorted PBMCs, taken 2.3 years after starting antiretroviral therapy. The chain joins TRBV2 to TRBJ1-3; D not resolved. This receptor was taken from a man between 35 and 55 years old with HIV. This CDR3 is CASSVLPSGNTIYF. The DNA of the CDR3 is TGTGCCAGCAGTGTTTTGCCTTCTGGAAACACCATATATTTT.